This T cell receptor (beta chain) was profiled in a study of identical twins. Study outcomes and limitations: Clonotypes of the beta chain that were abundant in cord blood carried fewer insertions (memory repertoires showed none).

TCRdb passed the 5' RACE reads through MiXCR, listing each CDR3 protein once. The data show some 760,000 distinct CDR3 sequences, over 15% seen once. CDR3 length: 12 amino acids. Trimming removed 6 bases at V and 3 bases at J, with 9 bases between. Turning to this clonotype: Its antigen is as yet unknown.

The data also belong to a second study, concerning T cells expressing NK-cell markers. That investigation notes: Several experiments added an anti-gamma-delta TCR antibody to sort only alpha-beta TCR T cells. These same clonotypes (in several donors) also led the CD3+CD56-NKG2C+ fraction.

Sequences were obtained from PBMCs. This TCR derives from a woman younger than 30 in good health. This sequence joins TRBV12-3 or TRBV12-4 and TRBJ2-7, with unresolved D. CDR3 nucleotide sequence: TGTGCCAGCAGCTTGACCATCTACGAGCAGTACTTC. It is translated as CASSLTIYEQYF.